This is a list of T cell receptor beta chains from one sample in a study of graft-versus-host responses after intestinal transplantation. Clones were read by immunoSEQ multiplex PCR, and TCRdb kept only the in-frame ones, dropping some. The sample carries 100,000 to 140,000 clones, about nine tenths recorded once. These receptors' antigens are unknown. Sequencing used unstimulated CD4+ T cells sorted from spleen or lymph node cells, obtained before transplant. The origin of the receptors is a human donor who was the organ donor for an intestinal transplant. CDR3s include the opening cysteine and the closing phenylalanine or tryptophan. Each record gives: clone size, V gene, J gene, D gene, CDR3 protein, CDR3 DNA. D genes are given only for firm matches. For some rows the clone size is stated as once, few or many, or as a class when expanded; others skip it.

-,TRBV7-6,TRBJ2-7,TRBD2,CASSPASGSSYEQYF,TGTGCCAGCAGCCCCGCTAGCGGTAGCTCCTACGAGCAGTACTTC
-,TRBV27,TRBJ2-1,TRBD1,CASPGTGAPEQFF,TGTGCCAGCCCCGGGACAGGGGCACCTGAGCAGTTCTTC
-,TRBV5-1,TRBJ2-2,TRBD1,CASSLSGTGRAGELFF,TGCGCCAGCAGCTTGTCCGGGACAGGGAGAGCCGGGGAGCTGTTTTTT
-,TRBV6-1,TRBJ1-2,TRBD1,CASRLGQLANYGYTF,TGTGCCAGCAGGTTGGGACAGTTAGCTAACTATGGCTACACCTTC
few,TRBV6-5,TRBJ1-2,-,CASSPGTSGGYGYTF,TGTGCCAGCAGTCCCGGGACATCGGGGGGTTATGGCTACACCTTC
-,TRBV10-3,TRBJ2-7,-,CAISYSYEQYF,TGTGCCATCAGTTACTCCTACGAGCAGTACTTC
-,TRBV5-1,TRBJ1-5,-,CASSLAVNQPQHF,TGCGCCAGCAGCTTGGCAGTTAATCAGCCCCAGCATTTT
once,TRBV19,TRBJ2-1,-,CASSIGGSGVSYNEQFF,TGTGCCAGTAGTATCGGTGGATCCGGAGTCTCCTACAATGAGCAGTTCTTC
few,TRBV18,TRBJ1-2,TRBD1,CASSGGGGLENGYTF,TGTGCCAGCTCAGGAGGAGGGGGCCTGGAGAATGGCTACACCTTC
-,TRBV19,TRBJ1-3,-,CASSMRRGDTIYF,TGTGCCAGTAGTATGCGGCGGGGGGACACCATATATTTT
-,TRBV5-4,TRBJ2-7,-,CASSSSPAGIQQYF,TGTGCCAGCAGCTCCTCACCGGCGGGGATACAGCAGTACTTC
once,TRBV11-3,TRBJ2-1,TRBD2,CASSFGSGTSGIYNEQFF,TGTGCCAGCAGCTTCGGATCCGGGACTAGCGGGATCTACAATGAGCAGTTCTTC
-,TRBV19,TRBJ1-5,-,CASTQPTQGLIRNQPQHF,TGTGCCAGTACCCAACCGACCCAGGGTTTAATCCGTAATCAGCCCCAGCATTTT
-,TRBV6-6,TRBJ1-6,-,CASREAGDSPLHF,TGTGCCAGCAGAGAGGCAGGGGATTCACCCCTCCACTTT
-,TRBV9,TRBJ2-1,TRBD2,CASSETKRGGYNEQFF,TGTGCCAGCAGCGAGACTAAGCGGGGGGGCTACAATGAGCAGTTCTTC
-,TRBV12-5,TRBJ1-3,-,CASGNWVPGQRNTIYF,TGTGCTAGTGGTAATTGGGTTCCGGGACAAAGAAACACCATATATTTT
-,TRBV11-3,TRBJ2-1,TRBD2,CASSLASGRAGDNEQFF,TGTGCCAGCAGCTTAGCCAGCGGGAGGGCCGGAGACAATGAGCAGTTCTTC
-,TRBV14,TRBJ2-7,-,CASSQDRGYEQYF,TGTGCCAGCAGCCAAGATAGGGGATACGAGCAGTACTTC
-,TRBV7-3,TRBJ2-2,-,CASSLSFPNSGELFF,TGTGCCAGCAGCCTTTCTTTCCCTAACAGCGGGGAGCTGTTTTTT
-,TRBV6-5,TRBJ1-2,TRBD1,CASSRQGDPNYGYTF,TGTGCCAGCAGTCGACAGGGCGATCCTAACTATGGCTACACCTTC
-,TRBV5-1,TRBJ1-3,TRBD1,CASSRQAGQGKGNTIYF,TGCGCCAGCAGTCGGCAGGCTGGACAGGGCAAAGGAAACACCATATATTTT
-,TRBV11-2,TRBJ1-1,-,CASSLVARNTEAFF,TGTGCCAGCAGCTTAGTGGCGCGGAACACTGAAGCTTTCTTT
once,TRBV6-1,TRBJ1-1,TRBD1,CASSPQGRDTEAFF,TGTGCCAGCAGCCCACAGGGGCGCGATACTGAAGCTTTCTTT
-,TRBV18,TRBJ2-5,TRBD1,CASSPRQGKETQYF,TGTGCCAGCTCACCGCGACAGGGGAAGGAGACCCAGTACTTC
-,TRBV7-3,TRBJ2-3,TRBD2,CASSSSGRALDTQYF,TGTGCCAGCAGCTCTAGCGGGAGGGCCCTAGATACGCAGTATTTT
once,TRBV27,TRBJ1-1,-,CASSLTGLTEAFF,TGTGCCAGCAGTTTAACGGGGCTCACTGAAGCTTTCTTT
-,TRBV6-1,TRBJ1-2,-,CASSEIRTYYGYTF,TGTGCCAGCAGTGAAATAAGAACGTACTATGGCTACACCTTC
-,TRBV19,TRBJ2-7,TRBD1,CASSQDRGHAYEQYF,TGTGCCAGTAGTCAAGACAGGGGGCACGCCTACGAGCAGTACTTC
-,TRBV6-5,TRBJ2-7,TRBD1,CASSRPDRPYEQYF,TGTGCCAGCAGTCGACCGGACAGGCCCTACGAGCAGTACTTC
once,TRBV9,TRBJ2-4,-,CASSVRGLAKNIQYF,TGTGCCAGCAGCGTGCGGGGCCTAGCCAAAAACATTCAGTACTTC
-,TRBV6-1,TRBJ1-5,-,CASSYRGGGQPQHF,TGTGCCAGCAGTTATCGGGGGGGCGGCCAGCCCCAGCATTTT
-,TRBV5-1,TRBJ1-6,-,CASRQGSSYNSPLHF,TGCGCCAGCAGACAGGGATCGTCCTATAATTCACCCCTCCACTTT
-,TRBV6-5,TRBJ2-3,TRBD1,CASRETGGASNTQYF,TGTGCCAGCAGAGAAACAGGGGGCGCCTCAAATACGCAGTATTTT
-,TRBV5-1,TRBJ2-1,-,CASSLGVWQFF,TGCGCCAGCAGCTTAGGGGTTTGGCAGTTCTTC
-,TRBV7-3,TRBJ2-5,TRBD2,CASSPTLAKETQYF,TGTGCCAGCAGCCCGACACTAGCGAAAGAGACCCAGTACTTC
-,TRBV7-9,TRBJ2-4,-,CASSLRANIQYF,TGTGCCAGCAGCTTAAGGGCCAACATTCAGTACTTC
-,TRBV18,TRBJ2-3,TRBD2,CASSPGRSTDTQYF,TGTGCCAGCTCACCCGGGAGGAGCACAGATACGCAGTATTTT
-,TRBV11-1,TRBJ2-3,-,CASRQRRFTDTQYF,TGTGCCAGCAGGCAGAGGCGGTTCACAGATACGCAGTATTTT
-,TRBV27,TRBJ1-1,TRBD1,CASSPTLPGQGKTEAFF,TGTGCCAGCAGCCCTACCTTGCCGGGACAGGGGAAGACTGAAGCTTTCTTT
-,TRBV9,TRBJ2-5,TRBD2,CASSVGQGGWQETQYF,TGTGCCAGCAGCGTAGGGCAGGGAGGGTGGCAAGAGACCCAGTACTTC
-,TRBV9,TRBJ1-2,TRBD1,CASSVGGDSYGYTF,TGTGCCAGCAGCGTAGGGGGGGACAGCTATGGCTACACCTTC
-,TRBV4-3,TRBJ1-1,TRBD1,CASSRDRANTEAFF,TGCGCCAGCAGCCGGGACAGGGCGAACACTGAAGCTTTCTTT